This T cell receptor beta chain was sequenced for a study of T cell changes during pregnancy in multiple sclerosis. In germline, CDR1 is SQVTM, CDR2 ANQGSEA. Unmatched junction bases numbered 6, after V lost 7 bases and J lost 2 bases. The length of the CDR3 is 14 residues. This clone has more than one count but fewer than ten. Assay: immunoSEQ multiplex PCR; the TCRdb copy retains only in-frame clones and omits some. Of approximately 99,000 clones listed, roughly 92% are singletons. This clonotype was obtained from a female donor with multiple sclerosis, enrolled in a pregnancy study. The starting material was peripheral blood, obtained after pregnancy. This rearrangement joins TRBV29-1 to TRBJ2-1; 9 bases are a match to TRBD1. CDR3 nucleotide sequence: TGCAGCGGCCAGGGACAGGGCCCCTACAATGAGCAGTTCTTC. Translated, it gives CSGQGQGPYNEQFF.